The T cell receptor (beta chain) described here comes from a study of identical twins. This clonotype has a handful of counts. Antigen specificity is unknown. MiXCR, applied by TCRdb to the 5' RACE reads, yields one record per CDR3 protein. The repertoire includes 500,000 to 600,000 distinct CDR3 sequences, about 20% of them detected once, and 0.8% to 1% sits in the top ten. With 6 bases removed from V and 0 bases from J, the gap between germline ends came to 12 bases. CDR3 length: 14 amino acids. General study points: Invariant cells of the MAIT and iNKT types might have partly distorted the zero-insertion analyses. Memory repertoires lacked the insertion deficit that abundant cord blood beta clonotypes showed.

A further study also used this sample, focusing on T cells expressing NK-cell markers. In that study: Sorted T-cell subsets CD3+CD56+NKG2C+, CD3+CD56+NKG2C- and CD3+CD56-NKG2C+ were TCR beta-sequenced.

This TCR came from a woman between 18 and 29 years old in good health. This chain joins TRBV12-3 or TRBV12-4 and TRBJ2-7, with D possibly being TRBD2 (5 bases). Material for sequencing was CD4+ T cells sorted from blood. Written as DNA, the CDR3 is TGTGCCAGCAGCCCGAGGGTAAGCTCCTACGAGCAGTACTTC. Its translation is CASSPRVSSYEQYF.